A single sample is the source of the 22 T cell receptor beta chains below, sequenced in a study of low-dose radiotherapy and immunotherapy resistance in tumors. Time point noted: before trial treatment. Primers used for first-strand cDNA, a TRAV- and TRBV-specific set, covered both alpha and beta chains. The authors amplified TCRs for 20 to 25 PCR cycles with a constant-region primer and a V-primer adapter. TCRdb re-derived calls from the reads in MiXCR, one entry per CDR3 protein. The data contain roughly 36,000 distinct CDR3 sequences, roughly 28% of them singletons. Sequencing used PBMCs, obtained before treatment. These receptors all stem from a male donor with gallbladder cancer.

Notes on this clonotype: At one end the junction does not follow the germline gene, possibly because of a read error. V gene TRBV5-1 combines with J gene TRBJ2-1, with D tentatively TRBD1 or TRBD2 (5 bases each). CDR3 length equals 13 residues. Germline-derived CDR1 and CDR2 are SGHRS and YFSETQ. The CDR3 DNA sequence: TGCGCCAGCAGGGGCCAGGGTGACTACGAGCAGCTCTTC. Amino acid sequence: CASRGQGDYEQLF.

In its sample, this clonotype was seen many times. This chain connects TRBV28 to TRBJ2-5, with a weak D call TRBD1 (6 bases). The germline V and J ends were trimmed by 5 bases and 5 bases, with 18 bases remaining between them. The germline V gene has CDR1 MDHEN and CDR2 SYDVKM. This CDR3 is built from 15 residues. CDR3 sequence (DNA): TGTGCCAGCAGTCTTATCCCAGGGGCCGGGGAGACCCAGTACTTC. Its protein product is CASSLIPGAGETQYF.

This clonotype appeared a few times. One end of the junction fails to match germline, which may point to a read error. J is TRBJ2-5 and V is TRBV15; D may be TRBD1 (5 bases). CDR1 LNHNV and CDR2 YYDKDF come from the germline V gene (reference sequence). The CDR3 totals 15 residues. The CDR3 DNA follows: TGTGCCACCAGCAGAGAGGTCGACAGACAAGAGACCCGGTACTTC. It translates to CATSREVDRQETRYF.

This clonotype has ten or more counts. This chain uses TRBV15 with TRBJ1-2, with D hard to call. The V gene lost 0 bases and the J gene lost 2 bases, with 1 base spanning the gap. CDR1 is LNHNV, CDR2 YYDKDF, per germline (reference sequence). The CDR3 runs to 12 residues. The CDR3 nucleotides are TGTGCCACCAGCAGAGACAACTATGGCTACACCTTC. It translates to CATSRDNYGYTF.

V gene TRBV13 combines with J gene TRBJ1-1; no definite D call. V was cut by 5 bases and J by 0 bases, with 16 bases left in between. Germline CDR1 is PRHDT and CDR2 is FYEKMQ (reference sequence). The CDR3 extends over 16 amino acids. The CDR3 DNA is TGTGCCAGCAGCCTACCGCATGGTGGGGTGAACACTGAAGCTTTCTTT. It yields the protein CASSLPHGGVNTEAFF.

This clonotype was detected ten times or more. V usage is TRBV12-3 or TRBV12-4 and J usage is TRBJ2-6; possibly TRBD1 or TRBD2 for D (5 bases each). V dropped 1 base and J dropped 1 base, with 14 bases sitting between them. The CDR3 consists of 18 residues. The CDR3 spells CASSLGSGTRSGANVLTF. The CDR3 bases are TGTGCCAGCAGTTTAGGTTCAGGGACCCGTTCTGGGGCCAACGTCCTGACTTTC.

The chain combines TRBV6-2 or TRBV6-3 with TRBJ1-6; D gene ambiguous. The V end lost 6 bases, the J end lost 6 bases, and 9 bases lay between the germline ends. The germline CDR1 and CDR2 sequences are MNHEY and SVGEGT. The CDR3 has 13 residues. CDR3 loop: CASRGSSNSPLHF. The CDR3 coding sequence is TGTGCCAGCAGGGGCAGCAGTAATTCACCCCTCCACTTT.

This clonotype was seen repeatedly, ten times or more. The V gene is TRBV15, the J gene TRBJ2-7; TRBD1 agrees at 7 bases. Losses at the gene ends were 5 bases for V and 1 base for J; bases not matched to a gene: 14. Germline CDR1 and CDR2: LNHNV and YYDKDF (reference sequence). The CDR3 totals 17 residues. CDR3: CATSSLGRDSVSYEQYF. The CDR3 DNA reads as TGTGCCACCAGCTCCCTGGGCAGGGACAGCGTATCCTACGAGCAGTACTTC.

This clonotype was seen repeatedly, ten times or more. The chain couples TRBV7-2 to TRBJ2-7, with no clear D. CDR3 length: 14 residues. The germline V and J ends were trimmed by 1 base and 3 bases, with 10 bases remaining between them. Germline CDR1 and CDR2: SGHTA and FQGNSA. DNA for the CDR3: TGTGCCAGCAGCTTAGGAGGTACCCTCTACGAGCAGTACTTC. Residues: CASSLGGTLYEQYF.

This clonotype was seen repeatedly, ten times or more. V usage is TRBV12-3 or TRBV12-4 and J usage is TRBJ2-2, with 7 bases fitting TRBD1. This CDR3 region has 15 residues. V lost 6 bases and J lost 4; bases outside the gene matches: 8. CDR3 coding DNA: TGTGCCAGCAGAGCTAGGGGGCGCGGCACCGGGGAGCTGTTTTTT. As protein: CASRARGRGTGELFF.

In the case of this clonotype: A far more abundant clone sits one base away, making this likely a read error. The V call is TRBV11-3, the J call TRBJ2-1, with D perhaps given as TRBD1 or TRBD2 (6 bases each). Germline assignment: CDR1 SGHNT and CDR2 YENEEA. Trimming removed 5 bases at V and 10 bases at J, with 18 bases between. There are 14 residues in the CDR3. CDR3 in amino acids: CASSQEGGNYEQFF. The CDR3 region has the DNA TGTGCCAGCAGCCAAGAAGGGGGGAACTACGAGCAGTTCTTC.

V is TRBV19 and J is TRBJ2-1; no definite D call. This CDR3 spans 14 amino acids. The germline gives CDR1 LNHDA, CDR2 SQIVND (reference sequence). Trimming removed 3 bases at V and 6 bases at J, with 12 bases between. The CDR3 region is CASSIRLGGNEQFF. Here the CDR3 DNA reads TGTGCCAGTAGTATCCGCCTCGGCGGCAATGAGCAGTTCTTC.

This clonotype was counted ten times or more. The chain carries TRBV27 and TRBJ2-3; D perhaps matches TRBD2 (7 bases). Germline V gene lookup returns CDR1 MNHEY and CDR2 SMNVEV (reference sequence). CDR3 length equals 16 residues. V was trimmed by 6 bases and J by 5 bases, leaving 21 bases between them. CDR3 nucleotides: TGTGCCAGCAGCGGACCGGGGGGCCGAATTGTAGATACGCAGTATTTT. It yields the protein CASSGPGGRIVDTQYF.

This clonotype was seen repeatedly, ten times or more. CDR3 region: CASSLQGLGEQYF. The CDR3 DNA reads as TGCGCCAGCAGCTTACAGGGGTTGGGAGAGCAGTACTTC. This chain uses TRBV5-1 with TRBJ2-7; 7 nucleotides align to TRBD1. This CDR3 contains 13 residues. Trimming cost V 2 bases and J 7 bases; bases outside gene matches: 6. The germline V gene encodes CDR1 SGHRS and CDR2 YFSETQ.

Within the sample, this clonotype is medium-sized (0.01 to 0.1%). This chain joins TRBV5-1 and TRBJ2-1, with 11 positions matching TRBD2. This CDR3 region has 14 residues. Germline V gives CDR1 SGHRS, CDR2 YFSETQ. The V and J ends lost 5 bases and 7 bases, in that order; junction bases with no gene match: 5. CDR3 in amino acids: CASRSGTSGNEQFF. The CDR3 bases are TGCGCCAGCAGATCCGGGACTAGCGGAAATGAGCAGTTCTTC.

This clonotype was counted at least ten times. The gene calls are TRBV7-9 and TRBJ2-2; D not certain. Germline loops: CDR1 SEHNR, CDR2 FQNEAQ (reference sequence). The germline V and J ends were trimmed by 4 bases and 5 bases, with 14 bases remaining between them. There are 15 residues in the CDR3. As DNA, the CDR3 is TGTGCCAGCAGCTCCCGTTGGCGACCTACCGGGGAGCTGTTTTTT. It encodes CASSSRWRPTGELFF.

This clonotype has a handful of counts. The limits of the CDR3 on the DNA are not certain, so only TCRdb's listed CDR3 is given. The gene calls are TRBV7-8 and TRBJ1-4. Both ends counted, the CDR3 spans 16 residues. Per the germline V gene, CDR1 is SGHVS and CDR2 is FQNEAQ. CDR3 residues: CASSLREGTNEKLFFF.

This clonotype has ten or more counts. This chain connects TRBV7-2 to TRBJ2-5, with D tentatively TRBD2 (6 bases). The CDR3 has 14 amino acids. Germline assignment: CDR1 SGHTA and CDR2 FQGNSA. Trimming shortened V by 5 bases and J by 0 bases, and 10 bases separated the two germline ends. CDR3 nucleotides: TGTGCCAGCAGCCACAGGACTAACCAAGAGACCCAGTACTTC. Translating gives CASSHRTNQETQYF.

This chain uses TRBV18 with TRBJ1-2, with D possibly matching TRBD1 (5 bases). V was cut by 3 bases and J by 3 bases, with 11 bases left in between. Germline V lookup: CDR1 KGHSH, CDR2 LQKENI. The CDR3 has 14 amino acids. CDR3: CASSPRGTDYGYTF. The DNA for the CDR3 is TGTGCCAGCTCACCGCGCGGGACCGACTATGGCTACACCTTC. The full variable domain, its missing parts supplied by reference TRBV18 and TRBJ1-2, is NAGVMQNPRHLVRRRGQEARLRCSPMKGHSHVYWYRQLPEEGLKFMVYLQKENIIDESGMPKERFSAEFPKEGPSILRIQQVVRGDSAAYFCASSPRGTDYGYTFGSGTRLTVV.

This clonotype appeared many times. V is TRBV27 and J is TRBJ2-2, with a tentative D call TRBD2 (6 bases). The CDR3 runs to 15 residues. Germline V gives CDR1 MNHEY, CDR2 SMNVEV (reference sequence). V lost 7 bases, J lost 6 bases, and 18 bases lay in between. CDR3 sequence (DNA): TGTGCCAGCAATTGGGCGGGGACGACCCCCGGGGAGCTGTTTTTT. The encoded protein is CASNWAGTTPGELFF.

The chain uses TRBV5-1 and TRBJ2-1; TRBD1 agrees at 7 bases. The junction had 4 bases not matched to a gene; V was cut back by 0 bases and J by 7 bases. Germline CDR1 is SGHRS and CDR2 is YFSETQ. The CDR3 is 14 residues long. This CDR3 reads CASSLGQGWNEQFF. CDR3 DNA sequence: TGCGCCAGCAGCTTGGGACAGGGTTGGAATGAGCAGTTCTTC.

CDR3 sequence reads: CATRGGPNQPQHF. CDR3 bases: TGTGCCACCCGAGGGGGACCCAATCAGCCCCAGCATTTT. V is TRBV10-3 and J is TRBJ1-5, with D possibly being TRBD1 (6 bases). V was cut by 10 bases and J by 3 bases, with 13 bases left in between. The length of the CDR3 is 13 residues. Looked up from germline, CDR1 is ENHRY and CDR2 is SYGVKD.